These T cell receptor beta chains were read from a single sample in a study of blood T cell repertoires in COVID-19. The data were produced by immunoSEQ multiplex PCR, yet TCRdb's version contains in-frame clones alone and is incomplete. The sample contains tens of thousands of clones, about four fifths of which appear only once. Material for sequencing was peripheral blood. The receptors originated from a human donor in a cohort sampled during active COVID-19. The conserved cysteine and the conserved F or W are not part of the CDR3 here.

TRBJ2-3 TRBV27 13 ASRFYRGRGDTQY
TRBJ1-2 TRBV29-1 12 SVAELGANSGYT
TRBJ2-5 TRBV7-2 11 ASSGGVKGTQY
TRBJ2-3 TRBV24-1 15 ATSLNELAGETDTQY
TRBJ2-1 TRBV11-3 13 ASSLGNRAYNEQF
TRBJ1-6 TRBV7-2 13 ASSLDSSYNSPLH
TRBJ2-1 TRBV27 12 ASSSRSGMDEQF
TRBJ1-5 TRBV28 13 ASSPDSFSNQPQH
TRBJ2-6 TRBV10-3 15 AISEAREGSGANVLT
TRBJ2-1 TRBV24-1 14 ATSDYGQGAYNEQF
TRBJ2-2 TRBV7-8 11 ASSLVDTGELF
TRBJ1-5 TRBV7-8 14 ASSHRGRDSNQPQH
TRBJ2-3 TRBV15 14 ATSRGLETFTDTQY
TRBJ2-7 TRBV18 10 ASSPDSYEQY
TRBJ1-5 TRBV28 13 ASSLSGGSNQPQH
TRBJ2-1 TRBV14 12 ASNLGGPGNEQF
TRBJ2-7 TRBV21-1 13 ASSRSGRGTYEQY
TRBJ2-3 TRBV7-2 13 ASSFRRGGADTQY
TRBJ2-2 TRBV19 11 ASSDYRDRELF
TRBJ2-1 TRBV11-2 12 ASSFSLSYNEQF